This TCR beta chain is from a study of yellow fever vaccine responses in identical twins. Study-level points and caveats: Reports say the vaccine T cell response in twins looked partly convergent and partly personalized.

For this clonotype: What it recognizes is unknown.

Via MiXCR, TCRdb re-called the RT-PCR reads, giving one row per CDR3 protein. Seen here are roughly 700 distinct CDR3 sequences, roughly nine tenths observed once, and the top ten hold 5.5% to 7%. V was pared by 3 bases and J by 7 bases, with 10 bases between. Germline CDR1 is DFQATT and CDR2 is SNEGSKA (reference sequence). There are 12 residues in the CDR3. The chain is built from TRBV20-1 and TRBJ1-5; tentative D call: TRBD1 (6 bases). Sequencing was performed on T cells from blood (PBMCs), unsorted or a sorted subset (not recorded which), taken before or after yellow fever vaccination (not recorded which). The receptor's source is a female donor who received the yellow fever vaccine. In nucleotides, the CDR3 is TGCAGTGCTAGGGACAGTAACCAGCCCCAGCATTTT. Protein sequence: CSARDSNQPQHF.